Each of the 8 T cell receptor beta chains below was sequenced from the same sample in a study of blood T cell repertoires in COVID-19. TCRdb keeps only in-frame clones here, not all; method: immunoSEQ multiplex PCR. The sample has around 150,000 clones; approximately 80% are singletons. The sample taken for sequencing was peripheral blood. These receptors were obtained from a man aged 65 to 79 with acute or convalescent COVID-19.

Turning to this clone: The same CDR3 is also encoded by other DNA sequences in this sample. The CDR3 loop reads CASSSGVETQYF. For the CDR3, the DNA is TGTGCCAGCAGTTCGGGAGTGGAGACCCAGTACTTC. The chain combines TRBV28 with TRBJ2-5; D is perhaps TRBD2 (6 bases). Trimming shortened V by 4 bases and J by 5 bases, and 8 bases separated the two germline ends. Germline lookup yields CDR1 MDHEN and CDR2 SYDVKM. The CDR3 spans 12 residues.

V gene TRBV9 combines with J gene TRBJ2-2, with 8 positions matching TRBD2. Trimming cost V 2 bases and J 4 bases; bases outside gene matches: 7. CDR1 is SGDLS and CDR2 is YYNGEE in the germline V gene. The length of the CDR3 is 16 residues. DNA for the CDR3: TGTGCCAGCAGCGTTTCGGGAGGGCCGACCACCGGGGAGCTGTTTTTT. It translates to CASSVSGGPTTGELFF.

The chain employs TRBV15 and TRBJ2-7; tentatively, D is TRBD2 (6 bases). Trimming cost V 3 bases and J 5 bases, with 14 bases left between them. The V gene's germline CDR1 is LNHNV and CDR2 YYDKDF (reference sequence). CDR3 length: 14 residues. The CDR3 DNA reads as TGTGCCACCAGCAGGGGGCTAGCGAACGACGAGCAGTACTTC. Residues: CATSRGLANDEQYF.

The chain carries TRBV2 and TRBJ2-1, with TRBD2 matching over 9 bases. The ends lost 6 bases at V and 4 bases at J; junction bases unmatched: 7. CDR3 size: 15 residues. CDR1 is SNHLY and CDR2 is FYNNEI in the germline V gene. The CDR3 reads CASSAGLARYNEQFF. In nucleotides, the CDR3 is TGTGCCAGCAGCGCCGGACTAGCGCGTTACAATGAGCAGTTCTTC. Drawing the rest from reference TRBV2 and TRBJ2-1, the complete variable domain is EPEVTQTPSHQVTQMGQEVILRCVPISNHLYFYWYRQILGQKVEFLVSFYNNEISEKSEIFDDQFSVERPDGSNFTLKIRSTKLEDSAMYFCASSAGLARYNEQFFGPGTRLTVL.

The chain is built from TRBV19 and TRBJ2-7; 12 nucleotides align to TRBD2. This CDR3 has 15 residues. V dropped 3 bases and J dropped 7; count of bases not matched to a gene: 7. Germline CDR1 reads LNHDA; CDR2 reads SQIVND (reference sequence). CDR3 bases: TGTGCCAGTAGTATTGGACTAGCGGGATTTCTGGAGCAGTACTTC. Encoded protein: CASSIGLAGFLEQYF.

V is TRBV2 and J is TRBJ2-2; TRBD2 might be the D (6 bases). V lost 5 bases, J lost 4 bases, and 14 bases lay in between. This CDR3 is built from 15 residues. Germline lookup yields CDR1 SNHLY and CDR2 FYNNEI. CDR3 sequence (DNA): TGTGCCAGCAGTCCCGGAGGAGGGCGCACCGGGGAGCTGTTTTTT. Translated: CASSPGGGRTGELFF.

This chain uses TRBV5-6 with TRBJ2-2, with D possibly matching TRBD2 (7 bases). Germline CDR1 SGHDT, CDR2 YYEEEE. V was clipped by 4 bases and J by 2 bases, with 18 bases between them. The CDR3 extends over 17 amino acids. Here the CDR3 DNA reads TGTGCCAGCAGCCCGTTGGGGGGGGGCCCAAACACCGGGGAGCTGTTTTTT. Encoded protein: CASSPLGGGPNTGELFF.

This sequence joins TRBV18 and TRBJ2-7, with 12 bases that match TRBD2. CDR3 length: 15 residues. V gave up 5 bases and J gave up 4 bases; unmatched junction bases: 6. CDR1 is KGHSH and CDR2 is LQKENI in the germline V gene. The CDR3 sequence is CASSSSGGAPYEQYF. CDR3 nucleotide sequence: TGTGCCAGCTCATCTAGCGGGGGGGCCCCGTACGAGCAGTACTTC. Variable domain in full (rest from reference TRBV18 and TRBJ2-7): NAGVMQNPRHLVRRRGQEARLRCSPMKGHSHVYWYRQLPEEGLKFMVYLQKENIIDESGMPKERFSAEFPKEGPSILRIQQVVRGDSAAYFCASSSSGGAPYEQYFGPGTRLTVT.